These T cell receptor beta chains were read from a single sample in a study of shared clonotypes between healthy human individuals. Using immunoSEQ multiplex PCR, the repertoire was profiled, and TCRdb retains in-frame clones only, with some absent. The sample shows 2,500,000 or so clones, more than 80% of them seen only once. The material sequenced was naive CD4+ T cells sorted from blood. Receptor source: a man younger than 35 in good health. CDR3s include the opening cysteine and the closing phenylalanine or tryptophan. D genes are given only for firm matches. Not all rows give a size; the values are once, few, many and, for expanded clones, a class.

>TRBV2|.|TRBJ1-2|TRBD1|14
TGTGCCAGCAGTGGACAGGGACCCACCTATGGCTACACCTTC
CASSGQGPTYGYTF
>TRBV5-1|.|TRBJ2-1|TRBD2|15
TGCGCCAGCAGTTATAGCGGGGGGGCCGGTAATGAGCAGTTCTTC
CASSYSGGAGNEQFF
>TRBV2|.|TRBJ2-7|.|13
TGTGCCAGCAGTGAGGTCAGGCCAGACGAGCAGTACTTC
CASSEVRPDEQYF
>TRBV6-5|.|TRBJ1-6|.|15
TGTGCCAGCAGTCGAGGGGGCTCCTATAATTCACCCCTCCACTTT
CASSRGGSYNSPLHF
>TRBV28|once|TRBJ1-1|.|12
TGTGCCAGCAGTTTAGGATACCTCGAAGCTTTCTTT
CASSLGYLEAFF
>TRBV5-4|once|TRBJ1-1|TRBD1|16
TGTGCCAGCAGCTTGGTCCTTGGTCAGGGGGAAAGAACGGCTTTCTTT
CASSLVLGQGERTAFF
>TRBV19|few|TRBJ1-1|.|12
TGTGCCAGTAGGAGGGGTTCCACTGAAGCTTTCTTT
CASRRGSTEAFF
>TRBV30|.|TRBJ1-3|.|10
TGTGCCTGGAGTAGAACGACCATATATTTT
CAWSRTTIYF
>TRBV7-9|.|TRBJ1-2|.|16
TGTGCCAGCAGCTCCCCCGGCGACAGCAATCGCTATGGCTACACCTTC
CASSSPGDSNRYGYTF
>TRBV5-4|.|TRBJ2-2|TRBD1|16
TGTGCCAGCAGCTTTCGGAAGACAGGGTTTGGCGGGGAGCTGTTTTTT
CASSFRKTGFGGELFF
>TRBV28|.|TRBJ1-1|.|13
TGTGCCAGCAGTTCCTATGAAGGGACTGAAGCTTTCTTT
CASSSYEGTEAFF
>TRBV29-1|.|TRBJ1-1|.|13
TGCAGCGTTGTTTCATTAATGAACACTGAAGCTTTCTTT
CSVVSLMNTEAFF
>TRBV7-2|.|TRBJ1-6|TRBD1|13
TGTGCCAGCAGCCAAGACAGGGATTCACCCCTCCACTTT
CASSQDRDSPLHF
>TRBV18|.|TRBJ1-1|.|16
TGTGCCAGCTCGCGCGATATGACAGTTACCAACACTGAAGCTTTCTTT
CASSRDMTVTNTEAFF
>TRBV5-1|.|TRBJ2-1|TRBD2|19
TGCGCCAGCAGCCTCGTCGGACTAGCGGGAGTAAAAGCCTACAATGAGCAGTTCTTC
CASSLVGLAGVKAYNEQFF
>TRBV4-3|.|TRBJ1-2|TRBD1|15
TGCGCCAGCAGCCAAGATGGGACAGTCCCCTATGGCTACACCTTC
CASSQDGTVPYGYTF
>TRBV30|.|TRBJ1-1|TRBD1|13
TGTGCCTGGAGTGTGACAGGGTACACTGAAGCTTTCTTT
CAWSVTGYTEAFF
>TRBV9|.|TRBJ2-1|TRBD2|16
TGTGCCAGCAGCGTTGGGACTAGCGCCCTCTACAATGAGCAGTTCTTC
CASSVGTSALYNEQFF
>TRBV10-1|.|TRBJ2-7|.|15
TGCGCCAGCAGTGAGTCTTCAGGGGATCACTACGAGCAGTACTTC
CASSESSGDHYEQYF
>TRBV5-6|.|TRBJ2-5|.|14
TGTGCCAGCAGCTCCACCCAGGGCCAAGAGACCCAGTACTTC
CASSSTQGQETQYF
>TRBV6-1|.|TRBJ2-3|TRBD2|15
TGTGCCAGCAGTGAGCCGGGACTGGGAGGGTTGGCGCAGTATTTT
CASSEPGLGGLAQYF
>TRBV7-2|.|TRBJ2-3|TRBD1|16
TGTGCCAGCAGCTTGGGACAGGGGGAAAGCACAGATACGCAGTATTTT
CASSLGQGESTDTQYF
>TRBV10-3|.|TRBJ1-1|.|14
TGTGCCATCAGTGAAGGTGGGGGCAACACTGAAGCTTTCTTT
CAISEGGGNTEAFF
>TRBV18|once|TRBJ2-2|.|14
TGTGCCAGCTCACTCGGGGGAAAGGCCGGGGAGCTGTTTTTT
CASSLGGKAGELFF
>TRBV2|.|TRBJ2-1|TRBD2|15
TGTGCCAGCAGGAGCTTAGCGGGGGGTAGGGGTGAGCAGTTCTTC
CASRSLAGGRGEQFF
>TRBV19|.|TRBJ1-2|TRBD1|15
TGTGCCAGTAGTATAGCGAGGACAGGGACCTATGGCTACACCTTC
CASSIARTGTYGYTF
>TRBV4-1|.|TRBJ1-4|.|16
TGCGCCAGCAGCCAAGGGGAGGGGCGCGTCGGTGAAAAACTGTTTTTT
CASSQGEGRVGEKLFF
>TRBV28|.|TRBJ2-2|TRBD2|14
TGTGCCAGCAGCCCACCGGGGGGAACCGGGGAGCTGTTTTTT
CASSPPGGTGELFF
>TRBV21-1|once|TRBJ1-4|.|19
TGTGCCAGCAGCAAAGCGCTCTGGGGGGCCCTAGTTATTAATGAAAAACTGTTTTTT
CASSKALWGALVINEKLFF
>TRBV28|.|TRBJ1-6|.|16
TGTGCCAGCAGTGGGGGAAACAGGGCGGGAAATTCACCCCTCCACTTT
CASSGGNRAGNSPLHF
>TRBV5-1|.|TRBJ2-2|TRBD2|14
TGCGCCAGCAGCCCGGGGACTATACCCGGGGAGCTGTTTTTT
CASSPGTIPGELFF
>TRBV10-3|.|TRBJ1-2|TRBD1|14
TGTGCCACCGTCCAGGGGGCAGCGAACTATGGCTACACCTTC
CATVQGAANYGYTF
>TRBV4-3|.|TRBJ1-6|TRBD1|18
TGCGCCAGCAGCCAGGAAAGGACAGGGAGCTCCTATAATTCACCCCTCCACTTT
CASSQERTGSSYNSPLHF
>TRBV10-2|.|TRBJ1-2|TRBD1|16
TGCGCCAGCAGTGAGTGGGGACAGGGAAGGCGGTATGGCTACACCTTC
CASSEWGQGRRYGYTF
>TRBV6-6|.|TRBJ1-5|.|13
TGTGCCAGCAGAACAGGGTTCGGTCAGCCCCAGCATTTT
CASRTGFGQPQHF
>TRBV30|once|TRBJ1-2|.|12
TGTGCCTGGGCCCGAGAGGTGGATGGCTACACCTTC
CAWAREVDGYTF
>TRBV10-3|.|TRBJ1-3|.|15
TGTGCCATCACTAACAGCCTCAACTCTGGAAACACCATATATTTT
CAITNSLNSGNTIYF
>TRBV30|.|TRBJ2-4|.|14
TGTGCCTGGAAGGTCAAGGGGGGCAAAAACATTCAGTACTTC
CAWKVKGGKNIQYF
>TRBV5-1|.|TRBJ2-5|TRBD1|14
TGCGCCAGCAGCGTCACAGGGGGCGAGGAGACCCAGTACTTC
CASSVTGGEETQYF
>TRBV7-8|.|TRBJ2-7|.|13
TGTGCCAGCAGCTTAGCCCCTAACTACGAGCAGTACTTC
CASSLAPNYEQYF
>TRBV6-1|once|TRBJ1-1|TRBD1|15
TGTGCCAGCAGTCCGTCGGACAGGGGCAACACTGAAGCTTTCTTT
CASSPSDRGNTEAFF